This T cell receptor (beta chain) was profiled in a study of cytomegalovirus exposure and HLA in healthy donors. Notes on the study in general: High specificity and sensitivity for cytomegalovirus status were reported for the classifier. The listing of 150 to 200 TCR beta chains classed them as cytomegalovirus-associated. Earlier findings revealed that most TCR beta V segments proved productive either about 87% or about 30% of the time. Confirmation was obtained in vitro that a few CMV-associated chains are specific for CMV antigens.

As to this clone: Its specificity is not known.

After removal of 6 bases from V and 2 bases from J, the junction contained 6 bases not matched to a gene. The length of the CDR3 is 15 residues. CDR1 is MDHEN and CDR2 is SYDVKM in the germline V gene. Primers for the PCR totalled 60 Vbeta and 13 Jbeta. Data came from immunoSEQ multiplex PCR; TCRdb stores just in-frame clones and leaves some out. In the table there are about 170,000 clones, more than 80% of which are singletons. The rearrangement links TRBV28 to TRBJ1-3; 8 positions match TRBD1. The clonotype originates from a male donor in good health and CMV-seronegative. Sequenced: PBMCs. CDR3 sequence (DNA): TGTGCCAGCAGAAGGACAGGGTTGGCTGGAAACACCATATATTTT. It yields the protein CASRRTGLAGNTIYF. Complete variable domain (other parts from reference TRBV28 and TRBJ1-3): DVKVTQSSRYLVKRTGEKVFLECVQDMDHENMFWYRQDPGLGLRLIYFSYDVKMKEKGDIPEGYSVSREKKERFSLILESASTNQTSMYLCASRRTGLAGNTIYFGEGSWLTVV.